This is a list of T cell receptor beta chains from one sample in a study of blood T cell repertoires in COVID-19. Assay: immunoSEQ multiplex PCR; the TCRdb copy retains only in-frame clones and omits some. Among roughly 40,000 clones listed, approximately 94% were seen once. The sample taken for sequencing was peripheral blood. These receptor sequences come from a man aged 45-65 years with COVID-19, enrolled during active disease. CDR3s include the opening cysteine and the closing phenylalanine or tryptophan. D genes are given only for firm matches. Clone size is not always given. Where it is, it says once, few, many or a class for expanded clones.

D gene,clone size,J gene,V gene,CDR3 protein,CDR3 DNA
.,.,TRBJ1-2,TRBV4-3,CASSTLGVGYGYTF,TGCGCCAGCAGCACTCTCGGGGTCGGTTATGGCTACACCTTC
.,once,TRBJ2-1,TRBV2,CASSPRERSYNEQFF,TGTGCCAGCAGCCCCCGTGAGCGGTCCTACAATGAGCAGTTCTTC
.,.,TRBJ2-3,TRBV6-1,CASSEARGLKDTQYF,TGTGCCAGCAGTGAAGCCAGGGGCCTCAAAGATACGCAGTATTTT
.,few,TRBJ1-1,TRBV6-4,CASSDEGGTEAFF,TGTGCCAGCAGTGACGAGGGAGGAACTGAAGCTTTCTTT
.,.,TRBJ1-2,TRBV28,CASSIPDSLQGYTF,TGTGCCAGCAGTATCCCGGACTCTCTTCAGGGCTACACCTTC
.,.,TRBJ1-1,TRBV27,CASSLPSRDEAFF,TGTGCCAGCAGTTTACCTTCGAGGGATGAAGCTTTCTTT
.,.,TRBJ2-3,TRBV9,CASSFTLDSSTDTQYF,TGTGCCAGCAGCTTTACACTAGATTCTAGCACAGATACGCAGTATTTT
.,once,TRBJ2-2,TRBV15,CATSRGTVRVETGELFF,TGTGCCACCAGCAGAGGGACAGTAAGAGTGGAAACCGGGGAGCTGTTTTTT
TRBD2,.,TRBJ2-3,TRBV7-9,CASSASGGSTDTQYF,TGTGCCAGCAGCGCCAGCGGGGGTAGCACAGATACGCAGTATTTT
.,.,TRBJ2-1,TRBV7-9,CASSLGQGYNEQFF,TGTGCCAGCAGCTTAGGGCAGGGCTACAATGAGCAGTTCTTC
TRBD2,.,TRBJ2-1,TRBV29-1,CSVVLAGGPGGEQFF,TGCAGCGTTGTCCTAGCGGGAGGGCCTGGGGGTGAGCAGTTCTTC
.,.,TRBJ1-2,TRBV29-1,CSGETNYGYTF,TGCAGCGGGGAGACCAACTATGGCTACACCTTC
.,.,TRBJ2-1,TRBV19,CASSTLAPAYEQFF,TGTGCCAGTAGTACTCTAGCCCCTGCGTATGAGCAGTTCTTC
.,.,TRBJ1-5,TRBV30,CAWSAAVHQPQHF,TGTGCCTGGTCCGCAGCGGTACATCAGCCCCAGCATTTT
TRBD1,.,TRBJ1-2,TRBV5-8,CASSLARLGTGRYGYTF,TGTGCCAGCAGCTTGGCCAGGTTAGGGACAGGGCGATATGGCTACACCTTC
.,.,TRBJ2-7,TRBV28,CASSSPSTPGSHEQYF,TGTGCCAGCAGTTCACCCTCCACCCCGGGTAGCCACGAGCAGTACTTC
TRBD1,.,TRBJ1-6,TRBV11-2,CASSGGQGLSPLHF,TGTGCCAGCAGCGGGGGACAGGGGCTTTCACCCCTCCACTTT
TRBD1,.,TRBJ1-2,TRBV6-6,CASSYSDRVNDGYTF,TGTGCCAGCAGTTACTCGGACAGGGTTAATGATGGCTACACCTTC
.,.,TRBJ1-4,TRBV20-1,CSAHRQEKLFF,TGCAGTGCTCACCGACAGGAAAAACTGTTTTTT
.,.,TRBJ2-6,TRBV7-2,CASSPPNSGANVLTF,TGTGCCAGCAGCCCCCCTAACTCTGGGGCCAACGTCCTGACTTTC
.,.,TRBJ2-2,TRBV19,CASSISRFTGELFF,TGTGCCAGTAGTATCTCCAGATTTACCGGGGAGCTGTTTTTT
TRBD1,.,TRBJ2-2,TRBV6-2/TRBV6-3,CASSLRQGAGELFF,TGTGCCAGCAGTTTACGACAGGGGGCCGGGGAGCTGTTTTTT
.,.,TRBJ2-6,TRBV18,CASSPETAGWGANVLTF,TGTGCCAGCTCCCCCGAAACCGCGGGGTGGGGGGCCAACGTCCTGACTTTC
TRBD1,.,TRBJ1-5,TRBV18,CASSPPHRDRGPNQPQHF,TGTGCCAGCTCACCCCCGCACCGGGACAGGGGTCCTAACCAGCCCCAGCATTTT
.,.,TRBJ2-5,TRBV3-1/TRBV3-2,CASNKGGPWYF,TGTGCCAGCAACAAGGGGGGGCCTTGGTACTTC
TRBD1,few,TRBJ1-2,TRBV19,CASSMDRNYGYTF,TGTGCCAGTAGTATGGACAGGAACTATGGCTACACCTTC
TRBD2,.,TRBJ2-1,TRBV11-1,CASRKDSGGGNEQFF,TGTGCCAGCAGAAAAGACAGTGGGGGGGGCAATGAGCAGTTCTTC
.,.,TRBJ2-1,TRBV5-4,CASSLQDNEQFF,TGTGCCAGCAGCTTACAAGACAATGAGCAGTTCTTC
TRBD2,.,TRBJ2-1,TRBV5-6,CASSLMLAGVGEQFF,TGTGCCAGCAGCTTAATGTTAGCGGGAGTGGGCGAGCAGTTCTTC
.,once,TRBJ1-2,TRBV10-3,CAISELRGGNYGYTF,TGTGCCATCAGTGAGTTGAGGGGGGGAAACTATGGCTACACCTTC
.,.,TRBJ2-6,TRBV7-7,CASSPLGANVLTF,TGTGCCAGCAGCCCGCTAGGGGCCAACGTCCTGACTTTC
TRBD2,.,TRBJ2-1,TRBV6-5,CASSYGLAGGEQFF,TGTGCCAGCAGTTACGGCCTAGCGGGAGGGGAGCAGTTCTTC
.,.,TRBJ2-2,TRBV7-8,CASSLGAGSNTGELFF,TGTGCCAGCAGCTTAGGGGCAGGGTCGAACACCGGGGAGCTGTTTTTT
TRBD1,.,TRBJ2-7,TRBV19,CASSTRQGNYEQYF,TGTGCCAGTAGTACCCGACAGGGCAACTACGAGCAGTACTTC
.,.,TRBJ2-7,TRBV6-5,CASSYSTQGKTYEQYF,TGTGCCAGCAGTTACTCGACACAGGGAAAAACCTACGAGCAGTACTTC
TRBD2,.,TRBJ2-5,TRBV5-1,CASSLGAGETQYF,TGCGCCAGCAGCTTGGGAGCGGGGGAGACCCAGTACTTC
TRBD2,.,TRBJ2-3,TRBV24-1,CATSDPGTSGDTQYF,TGTGCCACCAGTGACCCCGGGACTAGCGGCGATACGCAGTATTTT
TRBD1,.,TRBJ1-1,TRBV5-5,CASSPDRGTMNTEAFF,TGTGCCAGCAGCCCGGACAGGGGAACGATGAACACTGAAGCTTTCTTT
.,.,TRBJ2-3,TRBV9,CASSPWGGTDTQYF,TGTGCCAGCTCCCCTTGGGGGGGCACAGATACGCAGTATTTT
.,.,TRBJ1-2,TRBV5-1,CASSGQGGYGYTF,TGCGCCAGCAGCGGGCAGGGCGGCTATGGCTACACCTTC
.,.,TRBJ2-2,TRBV6-5,CASSTQGTGELFF,TGTGCCAGCAGTACCCAGGGAACCGGGGAGCTGTTTTTT
.,once,TRBJ1-2,TRBV6-5,CASSPLYGYTF,TGTGCCAGCAGCCCCCTCTATGGCTACACCTTC